This T cell receptor (beta chain) was documented in a study of T cell responses to AZD1222 COVID-19 vaccine. Study-level results: Females outnumbered males among donors, who were mostly white British; clonal diversity was possibly underestimated. Just a handful of AZD1222 recipients tested seropositive at baseline. Spike-specific TCR breadth rose after two AZD1222 doses, and depth rose as well.

CDR3 size: 13 residues. Looked up from germline, CDR1 is SGHRS and CDR2 is YFSETQ. The V and J ends lost 0 bases and 6 bases respectively, with 9 bases between them. Turning to this clone: No antigen is known for it.

The table came from immunoSEQ multiplex PCR; TCRdb's copy has only in-frame clones and leaves some out. The sample yields roughly 180,000 clones, around 87% seen once. This sample comprised peripheral blood, obtained on day 0 of AZD1222 vaccination. This rearrangement joins TRBV5-1 to TRBJ1-1, with D uncertain. The origin of this receptor is an adult in good health. The CDR3 loop is CASSLAPGAEAFF. CDR3 nucleotide sequence: TGCGCCAGCAGCTTGGCCCCCGGCGCTGAAGCTTTCTTT.